These 32 T cell receptor beta chains were all obtained from the same sample, sequenced in a study of blood T cells in healthy people across ages. The use of a sample-barcoded 5' primer and a J-beta primer mix characterized a second PCR of about 7 to 12 cycles. TCRdb recomputed calls from the 5' RACE reads with MiXCR, one row per CDR3 protein. The table lists hundreds of thousands of distinct CDR3 sequences, 29% of them singletons. Source material: blood. The receptors were sampled from a woman of 80 years or more in good health.

The V gene is TRBV3-1, the J gene TRBJ2-5; possibly TRBD2 for D (7 bases). Trimming cost V 2 bases and J 11 bases, with 24 bases left between them. The CDR3 sequence is 16 residues long. Germline loops: CDR1 LGHDT, CDR2 YNNKEL (reference sequence). This chain's CDR3 is CASSQTGGGHYNEQYF. CDR3 DNA sequence: TGTGCCAGCAGCCAAACCGGCGGGGGCCACTACAATGAGCAGTACTTC.

This clonotype was counted ten times or more. The chain links TRBV20-1 to TRBJ2-7, with D perhaps TRBD1 (5 bases). The CDR3 sequence is 15 residues long. The V and J ends lost 5 bases and 2 bases respectively, with 19 bases between them. Germline CDR1 is DFQATT and CDR2 is SNEGSKA (reference sequence). The CDR3 spells CSAATRTDSAYEQYF. The CDR3 DNA is TGCAGTGCTGCCACGCGAACAGACAGCGCCTACGAGCAGTACTTC.

This rearrangement joins TRBV3-1 to TRBJ2-2; maybe TRBD2 (6 bases). The CDR3 contains 15 residues. Per germline, CDR1 LGHDT and CDR2 YNNKEL (reference sequence). V gave up 1 base and J gave up 3 bases, with 9 bases separating them. Written as DNA, the CDR3 is TGTGCCAGCAGCCAAGGCGGGGTCTACACCGGGGAGCTGTTTTTT. Translated, it gives CASSQGGVYTGELFF.

Note on this clonotype: A much larger clonotype is one base distant, so this may be a read error. The chain recombines TRBV6-6 with TRBJ2-3; either TRBD1 or TRBD2 may supply D (6 bases each). CDR3 length equals 16 residues. Trimming left V 9 bases short and J 6 bases short, with 25 bases between. CDR1 and CDR2 (germline): MNHNY, SVGAGI (reference sequence). CDR3 nucleotides: TGTGCCAGGGAGGGTATAAGACAGGAGAGGTGGGATACGCAGTATTTT. Its protein is CAREGIRQERWDTQYF.

A few counts support this clonotype. The germline gene is not matched at one end of the junction; a read error may be the cause. The CDR3 bases are TGTGCTATCAGGGGGGGGGGGCCGGAGGAGACCCAGTACTTC. Translated, it gives CAIRGGGPEETQYF. The rearrangement links TRBV10-3 to TRBJ2-5, with D perhaps matching TRBD1 or TRBD2 (7 bases each). CDR3 length equals 14 residues. The germline V gene has CDR1 ENHRY and CDR2 SYGVKD.

This clonotype has only a few counts. The chain is built from TRBV7-9 and TRBJ1-4; 7 nucleotides line up with TRBD1. The CDR3 is 13 residues long. Germline loops: CDR1 SEHNR, CDR2 FQNEAQ (reference sequence). The V and J ends lost 5 bases and 12 bases, in that order; junction bases with no gene match: 9. CDR3 sequence: CASSKDRAGELFF. CDR3 DNA sequence: TGTGCCAGCAGCAAAGACAGGGCGGGGGAACTGTTTTTT.

The table lists this clonotype with a count of one. Relative to the germline gene, one junction end is altered; a read error may explain this. This chain joins TRBV18 and TRBJ1-2; D may be TRBD1 (6 bases). Germline CDR1 is KGHSH and CDR2 is LQKENI. The CDR3 is made up of 15 amino acids. This chain's CDR3 is CASSHRQDSDYGCTF. The CDR3 DNA reads TGTGCCAGCTCGCACCGACAGGATTCCGACTATGGCTGCACCTTC.

This clonotype was seen more than once but under ten times. The chain recombines TRBV2 with TRBJ1-5; 7 bases are a match to TRBD1. Germline V gives CDR1 SNHLY, CDR2 FYNNEI. V lost 5 bases to trimming and J lost 0 bases; unmatched junction nucleotides: 7. This CDR3 region has 16 residues. The DNA of the CDR3 is TGTGCCAGCAGTCCCCCGGACAGGATTAGCAATCAGCCCCAGCATTTT. It specifies CASSPPDRISNQPQHF.

This clonotype was picked up one time. The CDR3 region is CASSLVKGHTEAFF. For the CDR3, the DNA is TGTGCCAGCAGCTTAGTCAAGGGGCACACTGAAGCTTTCTTT. The chain uses TRBV7-2 and TRBJ1-1; a weak D match, TRBD1 (5 bases). Germline assignment: CDR1 SGHTA and CDR2 FQGNSA. The CDR3 sequence is 14 residues long. The ends were cut back, 1 base at V and 3 bases at J, with 9 bases in the middle.

This clonotype was found many times. This chain uses TRBV20-1 with TRBJ2-1; 7 bases are a match to TRBD1. The CDR3 length is 14 residues. V lost 5 bases, J lost 0 bases, and 4 bases stayed unmatched. Germline V gene sequence: CDR1 DFQATT, CDR2 SNEGSKA (reference sequence). CDR3 DNA sequence: TGCAGTGCTCCGACAGGGAGCTCCTACAATGAGCAGTTCTTC. As protein: CSAPTGSSYNEQFF.

This clonotype occurred many times. The rearrangement uses TRBV5-1 and TRBJ2-5; D unclear. Germline V gene lookup returns CDR1 SGHRS and CDR2 YFSETQ. Trimming stripped 0 bases from V and 4 bases from J, with 7 bases between. There are 13 residues in the CDR3. The CDR3 DNA reads as TGCGCCAGCAGCTTGGGGGCCGTAGAGACCCAGTACTTC. This sequence encodes CASSLGAVETQYF.

The gene calls are TRBV7-2 and TRBJ2-7, with 8 bases lining up with TRBD1. The DNA matches TRBJ2-4 better at its end, which makes the J call doubtful. This CDR3 contains 17 residues. Germline CDR1 reads SGHTA; CDR2 reads FQGNSA. CDR3 sequence: CASSLETGAGAKNIQYF. The CDR3 nucleotides read TGTGCCAGCAGCTTAGAGACAGGGGCTGGGGCCAAAAACATTCAGTACTTC.

A remark on this clonotype: The conserved closing phenylalanine or tryptophan is absent in this CDR3, likely reflecting a read error. It is unclear where the CDR3 begins or ends on the DNA, so no DNA is shown, and the CDR3 is as TCRdb lists it. The rearrangement links TRBV7-4 to TRBJ2-4. Germline V gives CDR1 SGHVT, CDR2 SQSDAQ. Termini included, the CDR3 measures 13 amino acids. CDR3: CASSDINNRGAVL.

This clonotype has a single count. The chain employs TRBV12-3 or TRBV12-4 and TRBJ2-1; 10 nucleotides line up with TRBD2. The ends lost 4 bases at V and 5 bases at J; junction bases unmatched: 8. This CDR3 has 16 amino acids. The CDR3: CASSSFLAGDNNEQFF. CDR3 bases: TGTGCCAGCAGTTCATTCCTAGCGGGGGACAACAATGAGCAGTTCTTC.

This clonotype was seen more than once but under ten times. The genes are TRBV28 and TRBJ2-7, with 7 nucleotides matching TRBD1. The CDR3 is 15 residues long. Unmatched junction bases numbered 10, after V lost 6 bases and J lost 2 bases. The germline gives CDR1 MDHEN, CDR2 SYDVKM. The CDR3 DNA reads TGTGCCAGCAGAATATCCCGGGACAGCACCTACGAGCAGTACTTC. It translates to CASRISRDSTYEQYF. The variable domain in full, completed from reference TRBV28 and TRBJ2-7, reads DVKVTQSSRYLVKRTGEKVFLECVQDMDHENMFWYRQDPGLGLRLIYFSYDVKMKEKGDIPEGYSVSREKKERFSLILESASTNQTSMYLCASRISRDSTYEQYFGPGTRLTVT.

This clonotype was recorded a few times. Germline is not matched at one junction end, which may reflect a read error. The chain is built from TRBV12-3 or TRBV12-4 and TRBJ2-6; perhaps TRBD1 as D (5 bases). This CDR3 has 17 residues. The CDR3 coding sequence is TGTGCCAGCAGTTTAAAGGGTACATCAGCTGGGGCCAACGTCCGGACTTTC. This codes for CASSLKGTSAGANVRTF.

A note on this clonotype: One end of the junction is discordant with germline, which a read error may explain. The chain employs TRBV7-9 and TRBJ1-1; 12 bases map to TRBD1. The germline V gene has CDR1 SEHNR and CDR2 FQNEAQ (reference sequence). This CDR3 has 17 residues. CDR3 amino acids: CAISARGQGAMNTEAFF. The CDR3 DNA reads TGTGCCATCAGCGCCCGGGGACAGGGGGCAATGAACACTGAAGCTTTCTTT.

This chain joins TRBV12-3 or TRBV12-4 and TRBJ2-7; perhaps TRBD2 as D (7 bases). The CDR3 sequence is 18 residues long. Trimming pared 2 bases from V and 2 bases from J, leaving 22 bases between. CDR3 protein: CASSLRGGGTQHTYEQYF. The CDR3, as DNA: TGTGCCAGCAGTTTAAGGGGAGGGGGGACACAACATACCTACGAGCAGTACTTC.

This rearrangement joins TRBV20-1 to TRBJ1-1; D unclear. This CDR3 is built from 14 residues. CDR1 is DFQATT and CDR2 is SNEGSKA in the germline V gene (reference sequence). The V end lost 3 bases, the J end lost 6 bases, and 17 bases lay between the germline ends. The DNA for the CDR3 is TGCAGTGCTAGTAGTGGACCGCTGAGGGCTGAAGCTTTCTTT. Protein: CSASSGPLRAEAFF.

The chain combines TRBV5-1 with TRBJ2-1, with no clear D. The CDR3 contains 12 residues. Germline CDR1 SGHRS, CDR2 YFSETQ. With 7 bases removed from V and 9 bases from J, the gap between germline ends came to 14 bases. The DNA of the CDR3 is TGCGCCAGCGGCCCTACTGGCCTTGAGCAGTTCTTC. It yields the protein CASGPTGLEQFF.

This clonotype showed up many times. The chain uses TRBV4-1 and TRBJ2-5; 8 bases map to TRBD1. Germline V gives CDR1 MGHRA, CDR2 YSYEKL. This CDR3 comprises 15 residues. J was trimmed by 5 bases and V by 0 bases; bases with no gene match: 5. CDR3 loop: CASSQDRGTGETQYF. DNA for the CDR3: TGCGCCAGCAGCCAAGATCGGGGGACAGGCGAGACCCAGTACTTC.

Concerning this clonotype itself: One base away lies a much larger clone, so this may be a sequencing read error. The J gene is TRBJ2-5, the V gene TRBV12-3 or TRBV12-4; the D gene is possibly TRBD2 (5 bases). Trimming shortened V by 1 base and J by 11 bases, and 11 bases separated the two germline ends. The CDR3 totals 12 residues. In nucleotides, the CDR3 is TGTGCCAGCAGTTTAGGAAGGTGGGAGCAGTACTTC. The encoded protein is CASSLGRWEQYF.

About this clonotype: A much larger clonotype is one base distant, so this may be a read error. This sequence joins TRBV10-3 and TRBJ1-1; TRBD1 aligns across 11 bases. V gave up 10 bases and J gave up 1 base; unmatched junction bases: 8. Germline V gene data show CDR1 as ENHRY and CDR2 as SYGVKD. This CDR3 is built from 15 residues. CDR3 amino acids: CATRGQGGKNTEAFF. In nucleotides, the CDR3 is TGTGCCACCAGGGGACAGGGGGGGAAGAACACTGAAGCTTTCTTT.

This clonotype was counted ten times or more. The chain couples TRBV6-2 or TRBV6-3 to TRBJ2-1; no clear D. The V end lost 7 bases, the J end lost 3 bases, and 10 bases lay between the germline ends. The germline V gene has CDR1 MNHEY and CDR2 SVGEGT. The CDR3 spans 13 residues. The CDR3 loop reads CASTQVGYNEQFF. The CDR3 DNA follows: TGTGCCAGCACCCAGGTCGGCTACAATGAGCAGTTCTTC.

The chain couples TRBV6-6 to TRBJ2-1, with 9 bases fitting TRBD1. This CDR3 has 13 amino acids. Losses at the gene ends were 5 bases for V and 12 bases for J; bases not matched to a gene: 8. Germline values: CDR1 MNHNY, CDR2 SVGAGI (reference sequence). CDR3 sequence: CASSNPDRGGQFF. The CDR3 nucleotides read TGTGCCAGCAGTAACCCGGACAGGGGAGGGCAGTTCTTC.

This rearrangement joins TRBV7-2 to TRBJ2-3; D gene unclear. V shed 5 bases and J shed 6 bases, with 12 bases lying between them. CDR1 and CDR2 (germline): SGHTA, FQGNSA. There are 13 residues in the CDR3. CDR3 nucleotide sequence: TGTGCCAGCAGCCGGCTAGTAAGGGATACGCAGTATTTT. This translates into CASSRLVRDTQYF.

This clonotype showed up just a few times. The chain is built from TRBV7-2 and TRBJ2-1, with 12 nucleotides matching TRBD2. CDR3 length: 15 residues. Per germline, CDR1 SGHTA and CDR2 FQGNSA. V dropped 5 bases and J dropped 15; count of bases not matched to a gene: 14. The CDR3 region is CASSRGGLAGGPMFF. DNA of the CDR3: TGTGCCAGCAGCAGGGGTGGGCTAGCGGGGGGGCCGATGTTCTTC. Using reference TRBV7-2 and TRBJ2-1 for the parts outside the CDR3, the full variable domain is GAGVSQSPSNKVTEKGKDVELRCDPISGHTALYWYRQSLGQGLEFLIYFQGNSAPDKSGLPSDRFSAERTGGSVSTLTIQRTQQEDSAVYLCASSRGGLAGGPMFFGPGTRLTVL.

The chain is built from TRBV18 and TRBJ2-1; TRBD1 agrees at 7 bases. This CDR3 is 14 amino acids long. After removal of 6 bases from V and 13 bases from J, the junction contained 15 bases not matched to a gene. CDR1 is KGHSH, CDR2 LQKENI, per germline. The CDR3 DNA follows: TGTGCCAGCTCCCACAGGGGTTTACAAAAGACCCAGTTCTTC. Its translation: CASSHRGLQKTQFF.

This clonotype was seen at least ten times. V gene TRBV18 combines with J gene TRBJ2-1; tentatively, D is TRBD1 (7 bases). The CDR3 loop spans 14 amino acids. Per the germline V gene, CDR1 is KGHSH and CDR2 is LQKENI. Trimming shortened V by 7 bases and J by 1 base, and 11 bases separated the two germline ends. The CDR3 is CASLTGTSYNEQFF. In DNA form, the CDR3 reads TGTGCCAGCTTGACAGGGACTTCCTACAATGAGCAGTTCTTC.

The chain joins TRBV20-1 to TRBJ2-3; D remains ambiguous. This CDR3 spans 15 amino acids. V shed 5 bases and J shed 3 bases, with 18 bases lying between them. CDR1 and CDR2 from the germline V gene are DFQATT and SNEGSKA (reference sequence). Here the CDR3 reads CSAGPLFRRTDTQYF. For the CDR3, the DNA is TGCAGTGCTGGCCCCCTTTTCCGGAGAACAGATACGCAGTATTTT.

In its sample, this clonotype was seen many times. V gene TRBV6-8 combines with J gene TRBJ1-5; D remains unclear. The CDR3 is 14 residues long. CDR1 is MNHGY and CDR2 is SAAAGT in the germline V gene. The V and J ends lost 8 bases and 0 bases respectively, with 11 bases between them. The CDR3 sequence: CASELLYSNQPQHF. The CDR3 bases are TGTGCCAGCGAGTTGTTGTATAGCAATCAGCCCCAGCATTTT.

Points on this clonotype: A much larger clone differs from this one at a single base, so this may be a read error. Because the CDR3 is missing its conserved closing phenylalanine or tryptophan, this is likely a read error. The chain joins TRBV30 to TRBJ1-2, with D perhaps matching TRBD1 (5 bases). CDR3 length equals 15 residues. The germline V gene has CDR1 GTSNPN and CDR2 SVGIG (reference sequence). V was cut by 0 bases and J by 8 bases, with 19 bases left in between. As DNA, the CDR3 is TGTGCCTGGAGTGTACATAGGGGCTGGTTGAAGGGCTACACCTGC. Translation gives CAWSVHRGWLKGYTC.